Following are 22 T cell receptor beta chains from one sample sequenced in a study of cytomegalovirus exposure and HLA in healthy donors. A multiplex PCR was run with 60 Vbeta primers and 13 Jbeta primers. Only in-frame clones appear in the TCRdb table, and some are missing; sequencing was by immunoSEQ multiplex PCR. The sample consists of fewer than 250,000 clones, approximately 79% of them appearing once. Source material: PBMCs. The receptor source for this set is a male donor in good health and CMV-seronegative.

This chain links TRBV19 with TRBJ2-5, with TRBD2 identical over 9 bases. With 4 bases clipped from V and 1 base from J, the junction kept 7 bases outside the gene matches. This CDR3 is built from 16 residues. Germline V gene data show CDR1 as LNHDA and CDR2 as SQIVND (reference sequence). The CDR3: CASSRPSGVGQETQYF. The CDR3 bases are TGTGCCAGTAGTAGACCTAGCGGGGTCGGCCAAGAGACCCAGTACTTC.

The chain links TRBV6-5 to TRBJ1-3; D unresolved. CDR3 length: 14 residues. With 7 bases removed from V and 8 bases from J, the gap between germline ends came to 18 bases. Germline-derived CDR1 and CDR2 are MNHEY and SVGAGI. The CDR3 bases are TGTGCCAGCATCCTAGGCGTCGGCTCTTACACCATATATTTT. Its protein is CASILGVGSYTIYF.

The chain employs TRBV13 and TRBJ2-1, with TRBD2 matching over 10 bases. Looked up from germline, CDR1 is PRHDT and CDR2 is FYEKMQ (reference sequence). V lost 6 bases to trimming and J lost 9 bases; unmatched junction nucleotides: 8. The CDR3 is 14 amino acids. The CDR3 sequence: CASRVLAGVTEQFF. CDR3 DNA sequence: TGTGCCAGCAGGGTCCTAGCGGGAGTAACTGAGCAGTTCTTC.

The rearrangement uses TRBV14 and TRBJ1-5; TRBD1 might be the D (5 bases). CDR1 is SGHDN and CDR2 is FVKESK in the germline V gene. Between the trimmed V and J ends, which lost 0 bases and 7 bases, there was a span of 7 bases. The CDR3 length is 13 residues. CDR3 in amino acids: CASSQEWGQPQHF. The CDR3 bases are TGTGCCAGCAGCCAAGAATGGGGCCAGCCCCAGCATTTT.

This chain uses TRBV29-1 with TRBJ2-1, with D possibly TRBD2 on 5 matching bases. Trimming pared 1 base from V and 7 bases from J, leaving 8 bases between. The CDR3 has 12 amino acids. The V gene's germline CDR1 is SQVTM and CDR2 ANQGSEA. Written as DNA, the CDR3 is TGCAGCGTTGAAGGGCGGGTTAATGAGCAGTTCTTC. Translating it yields CSVEGRVNEQFF.

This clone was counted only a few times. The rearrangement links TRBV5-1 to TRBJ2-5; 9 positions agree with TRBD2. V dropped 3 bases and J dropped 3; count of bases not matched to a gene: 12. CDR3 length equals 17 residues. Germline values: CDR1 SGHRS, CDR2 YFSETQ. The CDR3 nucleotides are TGCGCCAGCAGCTGGCTTAGCGGGGGTAATGGGGAAGAGACCCAGTACTTC. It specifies CASSWLSGGNGEETQYF.

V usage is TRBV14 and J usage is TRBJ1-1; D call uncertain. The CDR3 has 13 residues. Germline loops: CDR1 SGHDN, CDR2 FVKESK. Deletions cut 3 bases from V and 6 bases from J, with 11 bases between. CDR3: CASSHLPGAEAFF. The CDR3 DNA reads TGTGCCAGCAGCCACCTCCCAGGCGCTGAAGCTTTCTTT.

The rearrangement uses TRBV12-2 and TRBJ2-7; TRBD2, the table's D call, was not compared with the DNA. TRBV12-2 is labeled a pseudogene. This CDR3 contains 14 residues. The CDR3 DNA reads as TGTGCAAGTCCCACCGCCCCTAGCGAGAATGTGCAGTACTTC. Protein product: CASPTAPSENVQYF.

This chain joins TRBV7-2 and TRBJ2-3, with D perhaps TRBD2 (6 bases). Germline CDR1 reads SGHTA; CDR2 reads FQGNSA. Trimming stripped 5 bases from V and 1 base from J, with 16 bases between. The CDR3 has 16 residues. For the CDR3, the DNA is TGTGCCAGCAGCCCCGCGGGGCGGGGAGGCACAGATACGCAGTATTTT. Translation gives CASSPAGRGGTDTQYF.

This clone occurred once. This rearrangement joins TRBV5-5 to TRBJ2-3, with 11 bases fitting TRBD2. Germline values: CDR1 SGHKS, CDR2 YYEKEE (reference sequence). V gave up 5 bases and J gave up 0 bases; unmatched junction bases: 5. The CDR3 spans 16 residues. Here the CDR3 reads CASSSRLAGSTDTQYF. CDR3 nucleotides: TGTGCCAGCAGTTCGAGACTAGCGGGGAGCACAGATACGCAGTATTTT.

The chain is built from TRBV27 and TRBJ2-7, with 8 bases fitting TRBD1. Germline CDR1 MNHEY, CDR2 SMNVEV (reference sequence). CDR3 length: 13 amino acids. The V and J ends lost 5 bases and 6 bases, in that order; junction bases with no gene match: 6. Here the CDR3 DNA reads TGTGCCAGCAGTCCGGGGACAGGTGGCGAGCAGTACTTC. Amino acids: CASSPGTGGEQYF.

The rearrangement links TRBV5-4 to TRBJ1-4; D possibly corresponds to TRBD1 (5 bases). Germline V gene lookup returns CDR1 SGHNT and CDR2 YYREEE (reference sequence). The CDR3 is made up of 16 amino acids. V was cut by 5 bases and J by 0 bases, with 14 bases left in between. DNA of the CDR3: TGTGCCAGCAGTGCTGGGGGGGGACCAACTAATGAAAAACTGTTTTTT. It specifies CASSAGGGPTNEKLFF.

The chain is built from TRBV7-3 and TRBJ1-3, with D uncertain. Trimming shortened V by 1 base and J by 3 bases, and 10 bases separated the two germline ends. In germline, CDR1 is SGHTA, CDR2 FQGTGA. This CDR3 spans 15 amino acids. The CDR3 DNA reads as TGTGCCAGCAGCTTAAACTCAAACGGTGGAAACACCATATATTTT. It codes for CASSLNSNGGNTIYF.

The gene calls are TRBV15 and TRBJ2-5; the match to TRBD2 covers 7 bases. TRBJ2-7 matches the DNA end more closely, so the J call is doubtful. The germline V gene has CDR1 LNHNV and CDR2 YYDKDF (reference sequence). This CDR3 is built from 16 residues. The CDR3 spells CATSRDGLEGSYEQYF. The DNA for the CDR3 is TGTGCCACCAGCAGAGATGGACTAGAGGGCTCCTACGAGCAGTACTTC.

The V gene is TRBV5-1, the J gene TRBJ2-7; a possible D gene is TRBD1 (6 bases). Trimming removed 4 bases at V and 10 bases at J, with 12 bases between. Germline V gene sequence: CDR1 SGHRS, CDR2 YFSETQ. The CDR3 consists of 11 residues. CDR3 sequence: CASSGGLGQYF. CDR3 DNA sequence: TGCGCCAGCAGCGGGGGCCTTGGACAGTACTTC.

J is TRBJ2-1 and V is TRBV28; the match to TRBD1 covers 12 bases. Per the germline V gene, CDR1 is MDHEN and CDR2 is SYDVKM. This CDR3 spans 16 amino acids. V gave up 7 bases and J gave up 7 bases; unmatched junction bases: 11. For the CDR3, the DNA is TGTGCCAGCACAATCCCCGGGACAGGGGGCCGGAATGAGCAGTTCTTC. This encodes CASTIPGTGGRNEQFF. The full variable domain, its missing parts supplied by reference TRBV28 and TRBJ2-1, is DVKVTQSSRYLVKRTGEKVFLECVQDMDHENMFWYRQDPGLGLRLIYFSYDVKMKEKGDIPEGYSVSREKKERFSLILESASTNQTSMYLCASTIPGTGGRNEQFFGPGTRLTVL.

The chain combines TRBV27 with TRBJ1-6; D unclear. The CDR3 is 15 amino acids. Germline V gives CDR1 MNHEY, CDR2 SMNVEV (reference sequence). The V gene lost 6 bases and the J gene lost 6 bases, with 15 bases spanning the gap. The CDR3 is CASSAQAIPNSPLHF. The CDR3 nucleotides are TGTGCCAGCAGCGCCCAGGCGATACCTAATTCACCCCTCCACTTT.

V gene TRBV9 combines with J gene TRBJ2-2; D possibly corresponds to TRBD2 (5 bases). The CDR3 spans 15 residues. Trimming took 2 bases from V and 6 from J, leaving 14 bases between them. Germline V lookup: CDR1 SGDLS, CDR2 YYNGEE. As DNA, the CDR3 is TGTGCCAGCAGCGTTCGGTCGGGGTTTGCCGGGGAGCTGTTTTTT. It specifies CASSVRSGFAGELFF. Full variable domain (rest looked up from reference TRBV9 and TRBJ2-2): DSGVTQTPKHLITATGQRVTLRCSPRSGDLSVYWYQQSLDQGLQFLIQYYNGEERAKGNILERFSAQQFPDLHSELNLSSLELGDSALYFCASSVRSGFAGELFFGEGSRLTVL.

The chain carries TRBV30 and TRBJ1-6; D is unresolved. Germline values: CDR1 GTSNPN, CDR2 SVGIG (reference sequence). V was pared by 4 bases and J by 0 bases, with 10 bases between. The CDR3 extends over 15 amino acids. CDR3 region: CAWTAHSSYNSPLHF. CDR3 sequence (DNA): TGTGCCTGGACTGCACACAGCTCCTATAATTCACCCCTCCACTTT.

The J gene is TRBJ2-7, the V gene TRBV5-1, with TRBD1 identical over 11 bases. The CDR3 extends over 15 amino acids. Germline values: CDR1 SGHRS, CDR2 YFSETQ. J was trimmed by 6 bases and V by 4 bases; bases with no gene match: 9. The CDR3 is CASSIRDRGIGEQYF. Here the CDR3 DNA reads TGCGCCAGCAGCATCCGGGACAGGGGGATCGGCGAGCAGTACTTC.

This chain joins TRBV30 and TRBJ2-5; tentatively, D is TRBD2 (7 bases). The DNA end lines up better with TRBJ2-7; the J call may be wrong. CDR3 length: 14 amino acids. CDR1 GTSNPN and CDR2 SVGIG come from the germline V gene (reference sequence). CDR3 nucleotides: TGTGCCTGGAGTTGGGGGGGGCAAGCCTACGAGCAGTACTTC. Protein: CAWSWGGQAYEQYF.

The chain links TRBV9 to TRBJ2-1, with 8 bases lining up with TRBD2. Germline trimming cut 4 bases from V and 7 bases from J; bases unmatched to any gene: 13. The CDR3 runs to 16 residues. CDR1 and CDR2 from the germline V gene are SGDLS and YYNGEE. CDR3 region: CASSPRGGGGLNEQFF. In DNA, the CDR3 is TGTGCCAGCAGCCCCCGCGGTGGCGGGGGGCTTAATGAGCAGTTCTTC.